A selection of T cell receptor beta chains follows, all from one sample in a study of T cell responses to AZD1222 COVID-19 vaccine. Sequenced by immunoSEQ multiplex PCR; TCRdb stores in-frame clones only, minus some. This sample has about 110,000 clones, with approximately 91% found just once. Source: peripheral blood, taken on day 0 of AZD1222 vaccination. These receptors all come from an adult in good health. The conserved cysteine and the conserved F or W are not part of the CDR3 here. Expanded clones get a size class; other rows say once, few or many, or leave the size out.

>TRBV20-1|TRBJ1-5|NA
SASYGEHSNQPQH
>TRBV7-9|TRBJ2-3|NA
AIPWGTDTQY
>TRBV5-8|TRBJ1-1|once
ASCRGNTEAF
>TRBV4-2|TRBJ1-4|NA
ASSQAGARDEKLF
>TRBV7-9|TRBJ2-7|NA
ASNRWGSYEQY
>TRBV7-2|TRBJ2-2|few
ASGTTNTGELF
>TRBV15|TRBJ2-7|NA
ATRDTETPYEQY
>TRBV5-1|TRBJ2-1|NA
ASSLGGINEQF
>TRBV7-9|TRBJ2-5|NA
ASSFPPRETQY
>TRBV24-1|TRBJ1-2|NA
ATSVDNHYGYT
>TRBV6-1|TRBJ1-2|NA
ASSAPAGITGGSGYT
>TRBV7-3|TRBJ2-2|NA
ASSSPGRKNTGELF
>TRBV9|TRBJ2-3|NA
ASSPPGLAGGTDTQY
>TRBV7-2|TRBJ1-4|NA
ASSLVRGEKLF
>TRBV29-1|TRBJ2-6|NA
SVEERGLGANVLT
>TRBV19|TRBJ1-4|NA
ASIPGPGEKLF
>TRBV6-2/TRBV6-3|TRBJ1-5|NA
ASSYPRGGANQPQH
>TRBV10-3|TRBJ1-2|NA
AISGRTNYGYT
>TRBV2|TRBJ1-1|NA
ASSENDVRGTEAF
>TRBV11-1|TRBJ2-1|once
ASSFVGTSSYNEQF
>TRBV14|TRBJ1-4|NA
ASSRRPGQGFADEKLF
>TRBV6-6|TRBJ1-3|once
ASSLSASSGNTIY
>TRBV20-1|TRBJ1-2|NA
SASGGDFGYT
>TRBV19|TRBJ1-2|NA
ASSERQPPNYGYT
>TRBV4-1|TRBJ2-5|NA
ASSQLQGDETQY
>TRBV27|TRBJ1-1|NA
ASRAVGTEAF
>TRBV5-1|TRBJ2-5|NA
ASSLMGGEETQY
>TRBV12-3/TRBV12-4|TRBJ1-2|NA
ASSLEELYGYT
>TRBV6-2/TRBV6-3|TRBJ1-5|NA
ASSYSGVSNQPQH
>TRBV7-9|TRBJ1-1|NA
ASSWRQGRTEAF
>TRBV6-2/TRBV6-3|TRBJ2-1|NA
ASSSGTDSYNEQF
>TRBV7-6|TRBJ1-2|NA
ASSLDSLDGGYT
>TRBV4-1|TRBJ2-1|few
ASSKEGDEQF
>TRBV9|TRBJ1-2|NA
ASSVTGGQDGYT